The present TCR beta chain was sequenced within a study of blood T cell repertoires in COVID-19. Study in general: From the United States, Italy and Spain came samples of acute and convalescent COVID-19.

Participants were aged about 18 to 100 years from approximately 25 US areas. Participant-given clinical history determined each cohort assignment. V was clipped by 6 bases and J by 0 bases, with 6 bases between them. CDR3 length: 13 amino acids. Germline V lookup: CDR1 PRHDT, CDR2 FYEKMQ (reference sequence). Authors' data handling: By means of reference gene primer amplification, nucleated cell counts were estimated. Some clones are missing from TCRdb's copy, which holds only in-frame ones; the method was immunoSEQ multiplex PCR. The DNA gave D and trimming, while V, J and clone size come from that table. The table shows some 140,000 clones, with roughly 80% occurring only once.

The sample comprised PBMCs or T cells enriched from blood (not recorded which). The receptor was isolated from a man aged 40-49 years with acute COVID-19. This chain links TRBV13 with TRBJ1-3; D unclear. For the CDR3, the DNA is TGTGCCAGCAGGACTAGCTCTGGAAACACCATATATTTT. The encoded protein is CASRTSSGNTIYF.